This is a list of T cell receptor beta chains from one sample in a study of T cell changes during pregnancy in multiple sclerosis. Data came from immunoSEQ multiplex PCR; TCRdb stores just in-frame clones and leaves some out. The sample has around 8,100 clones, roughly nine tenths seen once. This material consisted of CD8+ T cells from peripheral blood mononuclear cells, taken in the first trimester of pregnancy. These receptors were collected from a female donor in good health, enrolled as a control in a pregnancy study. Both conserved end residues are part of each CDR3. A D gene is named only where the DNA matches it firmly.

J gene	V gene	D gene	CDR3 protein	CDR3 DNA
TRBJ2-1	TRBV7-9	-	CASTAGTPRPDEQFF	TGCGCCAGCACCGCGGGAACCCCCCGGCCAGATGAGCAGTTCTTC
TRBJ2-1	TRBV7-3	TRBD1	CASSSGTGNNEQFF	TGTGCCAGCAGCTCCGGGACAGGAAACAATGAGCAGTTCTTC
TRBJ2-5	TRBV25-1	-	CASSEYFEGGHKTQYF	TGTGCCAGCAGTGAATATTTTGAAGGAGGGCACAAGACCCAGTACTTC
TRBJ2-7	TRBV4-2	-	CASSQGEEGGYEQYF	TGTGCCAGCAGCCAAGGAGAGGAGGGTGGCTACGAGCAGTACTTC
TRBJ2-1	TRBV20-1	-	CSAQENEQFF	TGCAGTGCACAGGAAAATGAGCAGTTCTTC
TRBJ2-7	TRBV6-1	TRBD1	CASSEGTGNSGEQYF	TGTGCCAGCAGTGAGGGGACAGGGAATTCTGGCGAGCAGTACTTC
TRBJ2-7	TRBV4-2	-	CASSQEGEGTPYEQYF	TGTGCCAGCAGCCAAGAAGGAGAGGGGACACCCTACGAGCAGTACTTC
TRBJ2-1	TRBV4-2	TRBD1	CASSSQGNEQFF	TGTGCCAGCAGCTCACAGGGGAATGAGCAGTTCTTC
TRBJ1-1	TRBV19	TRBD1	CASTATGGWINTEAFF	TGTGCCAGTACAGCGACAGGGGGATGGATAAACACTGAAGCTTTCTTT
TRBJ2-7	TRBV5-1	-	CASSWDSLQGGSYEQYF	TGCGCCAGCAGCTGGGATTCATTACAGGGAGGGTCCTACGAGCAGTACTTC
TRBJ1-5	TRBV4-1	-	CASSQDMGLRNLNQPQHF	TGCGCCAGCAGCCAAGATATGGGGCTCCGTAACCTCAATCAGCCCCAGCATTTT
TRBJ2-5	TRBV4-2	TRBD1	CASSRLQGDQETQYF	TGTGCCAGCAGCCGGTTACAGGGGGATCAAGAGACCCAGTACTTC
TRBJ2-7	TRBV27	TRBD2	CASSRASGSLYEQYF	TGTGCCAGCAGTCGCGCTAGCGGGAGCCTCTACGAGCAGTACTTC
TRBJ1-4	TRBV5-1	-	CASRIGGDGEKLFF	TGCGCCAGCAGAATCGGGGGGGACGGCGAAAAACTGTTTTTT
TRBJ2-7	TRBV6-1	TRBD1	CASSGTGVGEQYF	TGTGCCAGCAGCGGGACAGGGGTGGGCGAGCAGTACTTC
TRBJ1-1	TRBV15	-	CATSRDRSENTEAFF	TGTGCCACCAGCAGAGATCGGTCCGAGAACACTGAAGCTTTCTTT
TRBJ1-1	TRBV14	-	CASSQDPPPWVRGLEDNTEAFF	TGTGCCAGCAGCCAAGATCCTCCCCCATGGGTCCGCGGGTTGGAAGATAACACTGAAGCTTTCTTT
TRBJ1-2	TRBV18	-	CASSPLGPRDRYTF	TGTGCCAGCTCACCCCTAGGCCCCAGGGATCGTTACACCTTC
TRBJ1-1	TRBV7-2	TRBD1	CASSLGGTGRTEAFF	TGTGCCAGCAGCTTAGGGGGGACAGGGAGGACTGAAGCTTTCTTT
TRBJ2-7	TRBV5-4	TRBD2	CASSSGTSSYEQYF	TGTGCCAGCAGCTCCGGGACTAGCTCCTACGAGCAGTACTTC
TRBJ2-1	TRBV9	-	CASSVDPGNEQFF	TGTGCCAGCAGCGTAGATCCGGGGAATGAGCAGTTCTTC
TRBJ2-1	TRBV7-7	-	CASSPPGRNEQFF	TGTGCTAGCAGCCCCCCGGGAAGGAATGAGCAGTTCTTC
TRBJ2-1	TRBV5-1	-	CASSLAGYEQFF	TGCGCCAGCAGCTTGGCAGGTTATGAGCAGTTCTTC